This T cell receptor (beta chain) comes out of a study of blood T cell repertoires in COVID-19 (dated by TCRdb to between 2020 and 2021). The study in broad terms: Samples from collaborators originated in the United States, Italy and Spain and spanned both the acute and convalescent phases of COVID-19. Sample metadata almost always included a de-identified subject ID, COVID-19 status, age in years and sex. The samples were drawn from the first 160 participants of the ongoing ImmuneRACE study and from over 950 subjects provided by 6 global collaborators. HLA class I and class II types, where available, came from metadata supplied by the sample provider rather than from assay-based typing. The prospective study material was composed of cDNA or gDNA derived from T cells, B-cell-depleted T cells, or PBMCs. Subjects who had been exposed to COVID-19, were actively infected with it, or had recovered from it provided the deeply sampled blood TCRbeta repertoires that made up the dataset. The repertoires were released in a freely available public database intended as a resource for research on the immune response to SARS-CoV-2. Here is what the overall study found, with its caveats: The amount of clinical and demographic metadata varied by source and participant and was provided uncurated.

Another Seattle source contributed samples from volunteer blood donors who had recovered from COVID-19. Collaborating institutions collected whole blood in K2EDTA tubes following their own protocols. For TCRbeta analysis, collaborators shipped samples in one of three forms: frozen whole blood, isolated PBMCs, or DNA extracted from either of those sample types. Concerning this clone itself: This receptor's antigen is unknown. Nothing much larger sits one base from this clone, and base qualities are not available.

The immunoSEQ Assay, a bias-controlled multiplex PCR, was used to amplify TCRbeta CDR3 regions from genomic DNA. The authors' pipeline ran thus. Within the assay, amplification of reference gene primers was used to estimate how many nucleated cells each sample contained. Sequence reads were collapsed and filtered to measure the absolute abundance of every unique TCRbeta CDR3 rearrangement. For each sample, productive Simpson clonality was calculated as the square root of Simpson's diversity index across productive rearrangements. The immuneACCESS repertoire file appears here via TCRdb, limited to in-frame rearrangements. These files lack a portion of the clones; in checked studies, under half of the deficit traces to unresolved V genes, and the cause of the others is not known. The V and J calls and clone size come from that table; D and trimming were worked out from the DNA. The sample data list about 250,000 clones, and approximately 90% of these were observed just once. The ten top clones hold around 2.2% of the sample.

The CDR3 spans 18 residues, from the cysteine through the phenylalanine. Only CDR3 DNA is held: 54 bases, read in frame from base 1. Based on the germline V gene, the CDR1 and CDR2 sequences are KGHSH and LQKENI. Here V drops 5 bases and J drops 0 bases, and the junction holds 11 bases not matched to any gene. The rearrangement combines TRBV18 with TRBJ1-5; 9 junctional bases match TRBD1. The clonotype was recovered from a woman aged 35 to 49 who had recovered from COVID-19. Material for sequencing was peripheral blood. CDR3 reads: CASSAKGQGTYSNQPQHF. The base sequence is TGTGCCAGCTCAGCGAAGGGACAGGGCACCTATAGCAATCAGCCCCAGCATTTT.